One and the same sample provided the 25 T cell receptor beta chains below, sequenced in a study of post-analysis software for immune sequencing data. Study-level points and caveats: A few TRBV segments appeared more often in patients than in controls, and TRBV5-6, TRBV5-1 and TRBV20-1 were among these.

Every TCR beta cDNA library bore unique molecular identifiers. MiXCR, applied by TCRdb to the PCR reads, yields one record per CDR3 protein. The sample includes around 250,000 distinct CDR3 sequences, 36% of them seen just once. These receptors' antigens are unknown. Sequencing input: blood. These receptors all come from a girl between 5 and 17 years old with multiple sclerosis.

Details on this clonotype: A much larger clone sits a single nucleotide away, making a read error possible. The chain has TRBV11-2 and TRBJ1-6; D gene ambiguous. The V gene lost 0 bases and the J gene lost 8 bases, with 14 bases spanning the gap. The germline V gene encodes CDR1 SGHAT and CDR2 FQNNGV. The CDR3 has 16 amino acids. CDR3 sequence: CASSLEPGGQYSPLHF. For the CDR3, the DNA is TGTGCCAGCAGCTTAGAGCCGGGCGGCCAGTATTCACCCCTCCACTTT.

This clonotype was counted at least ten times. CDR3 amino acids: CASSGRTGEETQYF. The CDR3 bases are TGTGCCAGCAGCGGAAGGACAGGGGAAGAGACCCAGTACTTC. The rearrangement links TRBV2 to TRBJ2-5; TRBD1 aligns across 9 bases. With 6 bases clipped from V and 3 bases from J, the junction kept 5 bases outside the gene matches. Germline CDR1 is SNHLY and CDR2 is FYNNEI. The CDR3 has 14 amino acids. The full variable domain, in which reference TRBV2 and TRBJ2-5 provide the parts outside the CDR3, is EPEVTQTPSHQVTQMGQEVILRCVPISNHLYFYWYRQILGQKVEFLVSFYNNEISEKSEIFDDQFSVERPDGSNFTLKIRSTKLEDSAMYFCASSGRTGEETQYFGPGTRLLVL.

This clonotype occurred many times. The chain has TRBV6-1 and TRBJ1-2, with D uncertain. Germline-derived CDR1 and CDR2 are MNHNS and SASEGT. V was clipped by 2 bases and J by 2 bases, with 9 bases between them. This CDR3 has 14 amino acids. CDR3 bases: TGTGCCAGCAGTGAATGGAAGGCCAACTATGGCTACACCTTC. Its protein product is CASSEWKANYGYTF.

This clonotype was observed a few times. The V call is TRBV4-2, the J call TRBJ1-5; D uncertain. The CDR3 covers 13 residues. Germline V gives CDR1 LGHNA, CDR2 YNFKEQ. With 3 bases removed from V and 2 bases from J, the gap between germline ends came to 5 bases. DNA for the CDR3: TGTGCCAGCAGCCAGGGCGGCAATCAGCCCCAGCATTTT. It encodes CASSQGGNQPQHF.

The chain links TRBV3-1 to TRBJ2-7; 14 bases match TRBD2. Germline assignment: CDR1 LGHDT and CDR2 YNNKEL (reference sequence). The CDR3 is 15 residues long. V dropped 4 bases and J dropped 3; count of bases not matched to a gene: 2. The CDR3 reads CASSPGTSGGYEQYF. CDR3 in DNA: TGTGCCAGCAGCCCGGGGACTAGCGGGGGCTACGAGCAGTACTTC.

This clonotype was detected ten times or more. The chain uses TRBV20-1 and TRBJ2-3; D is unresolved. V was pared by 2 bases and J by 4 bases, with 4 bases between. Germline CDR1 and CDR2: DFQATT and SNEGSKA (reference sequence). The CDR3 totals 11 residues. The CDR3 nucleotides read TGCAGTGCTAGAAGGGCAGATACGCAGTATTTT. Amino acid sequence: CSARRADTQYF.

As to this clonotype: A much larger clonotype is one base distant, so this may be a read error. V and J are TRBV5-6 and TRBJ2-4; 10 bases map to TRBD2. Germline CDR1 reads SGHDT; CDR2 reads YYEEEE. CDR3 length: 16 residues. Germline trimming cut 2 bases from V and 2 bases from J; bases unmatched to any gene: 4. The DNA for the CDR3 is TGTGCCAGCAGCTTTGGTACTAGCGGGACCAAAAACATTCAGTACTTC. It is translated as CASSFGTSGTKNIQYF.

This clonotype was counted between two and nine times. V is TRBV12-3 or TRBV12-4 and J is TRBJ1-1; D not certain. V was trimmed by 2 bases and J by 5 bases, leaving 9 bases between them. The CDR3 is 13 amino acids. CDR3 nucleotides: TGTGCCAGCAGTTTAAGACCTGGGACTGAAGCTTTCTTT. Translating it yields CASSLRPGTEAFF.

This clonotype showed up many times. This chain connects TRBV4-1 to TRBJ1-4; D unclear. Deletions cut 1 base from V and 7 bases from J, with 13 bases between. The CDR3 consists of 15 residues. In germline, CDR1 is MGHRA, CDR2 YSYEKL. The CDR3 DNA reads as TGCGCCAGCAGCCAAGGACCCAGTCAAATTGAAAAACTGTTTTTT. This gives the protein CASSQGPSQIEKLFF.

A note on this clonotype: One base away lies a much larger clone, so this may be a sequencing read error. This rearrangement joins TRBV7-9 to TRBJ2-5; 9 nucleotides line up with TRBD1. The CDR3 length is 13 residues. Germline-derived CDR1 and CDR2 are SEHNR and FQNEAQ (reference sequence). The CDR3 reads CVSSRTGEETQYF. The CDR3 bases are TGTGTCAGCAGCCGGACAGGGGAAGAGACCCAGTACTTC.

This clonotype was detected many times. The CDR3 is CASTHGEGANNEQFF. The CDR3 DNA is TGTGCCAGCACCCATGGAGAGGGGGCCAACAATGAGCAGTTCTTC. The chain links TRBV6-5 to TRBJ2-1; 7 positions match TRBD1. The germline CDR1 and CDR2 sequences are MNHEY and SVGAGI. The V segment lost 7 bases and the J segment 5 bases; nucleotides outside the gene matches: 11. This CDR3 contains 15 residues.

This clonotype was recorded at least ten times. This chain links TRBV7-9 with TRBJ1-4; 7 positions agree with TRBD1. CDR1 and CDR2 (germline): SEHNR, FQNEAQ (reference sequence). Trimming at V came to 2 bases and at J to 1 base, leaving 1 base not matched to a gene. The CDR3 runs 15 residues. This CDR3 reads CASSLRQGTNEKLFF. The CDR3 bases are TGTGCCAGCAGCTTACGACAGGGAACTAATGAAAAACTGTTTTTT.

The rearrangement links TRBV20-1 to TRBJ1-1, with D unclear. The germline CDR1 and CDR2 sequences are DFQATT and SNEGSKA (reference sequence). The V gene lost 4 bases and the J gene lost 0 bases, with 6 bases spanning the gap. CDR3 length: 12 residues. CDR3 region: CSAIRMNTEAFF. CDR3 nucleotide sequence: TGCAGTGCTATAAGGATGAACACTGAAGCTTTCTTT.

This clonotype was recorded many times. The CDR3 DNA reads TGTGCCGCCGGAGGGGACCCGTTCTTC. This gives the protein CAAGGDPFF. The chain uses TRBV6-5 and TRBJ2-1; a weak D match, TRBD2 (6 bases). Germline V lookup: CDR1 MNHEY, CDR2 SVGAGI. CDR3 length: 9 residues. V gave up 11 bases and J gave up 15 bases, with 14 bases separating them.

As to this clonotype: Possible read error: a much larger clone is one base away. The chain combines TRBV6-5 with TRBJ1-1; no reliable D call. The ends were cut back, 0 bases at V and 1 base at J, with 12 bases in the middle. Germline CDR1 MNHEY, CDR2 SVGAGI. CDR3 length: 16 amino acids. The CDR3 is CASSYSGMVANTEAFF. In DNA form, the CDR3 reads TGTGCCAGCAGTTACTCAGGAATGGTGGCGAACACTGAAGCTTTCTTT.

This clonotype was found many times. The chain links TRBV12-3 or TRBV12-4 to TRBJ1-2; 9 bases align to TRBD1. After removal of 2 bases from V and 6 bases from J, the junction contained 13 bases not matched to a gene. This CDR3 contains 17 residues. The CDR3 sequence is CASSLIGTGRSNNGYTF. In nucleotides, the CDR3 is TGTGCCAGCAGTTTAATTGGGACAGGGCGTTCCAATAATGGCTACACCTTC.

The table lists this clonotype with many counts. The chain recombines TRBV6-2 or TRBV6-3 with TRBJ1-4; D remains unclear. The germline V gene encodes CDR1 MNHEY and CDR2 SVGEGT. This CDR3 is 14 amino acids long. Trimming removed 5 bases from V and 3 bases from J, with 10 bases in between. The CDR3 DNA sequence: TGTGCCAGCAGTCCCCCCCGGTCTAATGAAAAACTGTTTTTT. Residues: CASSPPRSNEKLFF.

This clonotype was counted at least ten times. V and J are TRBV5-1 and TRBJ2-2; D uncertain. Trimming cost V 3 bases and J 2 bases, with 5 bases left between them. Germline V gene data show CDR1 as SGHRS and CDR2 as YFSETQ. This CDR3 has 13 amino acids. The CDR3, as DNA: TGCGCCAGCAGCTGGGGTAACACCGGGGAGCTGTTTTTT. It is translated as CASSWGNTGELFF. The full variable domain, completed using reference TRBV5-1 and TRBJ2-2, is KAGVTQTPRYLIKTRGQQVTLSCSPISGHRSVSWYQQTPGQGLQFLFEYFSETQRNKGNFPGRFSGRQFSNSRSEMNVSTLELGDSALYLCASSWGNTGELFFGEGSRLTVL.

The chain uses TRBV29-1 and TRBJ2-1; 7 bases are shared with TRBD2. V shed 1 base and J 9 bases; nucleotides not matched to a gene: 18. This CDR3 comprises 17 residues. Germline CDR1 and CDR2: SQVTM and ANQGSEA. CDR3 amino acids: CSVEARGNVGGRREQFF. CDR3 DNA: TGCAGCGTTGAAGCGCGGGGGAATGTGGGGGGAAGGCGTGAGCAGTTCTTC.

This clonotype was seen a handful of times. In nucleotides, the CDR3 is TGCGCCAGCAGCCAAGTGGACGGATCTTCTAACTATGGCTACACCTTC. Translated, it gives CASSQVDGSSNYGYTF. V gene TRBV4-1 combines with J gene TRBJ1-2; no reliable D call. This CDR3 has 16 residues. Looked up from germline, CDR1 is MGHRA and CDR2 is YSYEKL. Trimming cost V 1 base and J 0 bases, with 12 bases left between them.

This clonotype was found many times. The chain recombines TRBV9 with TRBJ1-6; D call uncertain. Trimming cost V 4 bases and J 7 bases, with 9 bases left between them. Germline V gene data show CDR1 as SGDLS and CDR2 as YYNGEE. The CDR3 sequence is 13 residues long. The CDR3 nucleotides read TGTGCCAGCAGCAAAGCTGGCAATTCACCCCTCCACTTT. The encoded protein is CASSKAGNSPLHF.

This clonotype was counted ten times or more. V gene TRBV5-1 combines with J gene TRBJ2-5, with TRBD1 matching 7 bases. This CDR3 spans 16 amino acids. The germline V gene has CDR1 SGHRS and CDR2 YFSETQ. V lost 3 bases, J lost 0 bases, and 8 bases stayed unmatched. The CDR3 protein is CASSSTGQNHQETQYF. The CDR3 bases are TGCGCCAGCAGCTCGACGGGACAGAATCACCAAGAGACCCAGTACTTC.

This clonotype appeared a few times. This chain connects TRBV30 to TRBJ1-1; no firm D call. Germline lookup yields CDR1 GTSNPN and CDR2 SVGIG (reference sequence). V was trimmed by 3 bases and J by 11 bases, leaving 19 bases between them. The CDR3 consists of 13 residues. CDR3 nucleotides: TGTGCCTGGAGAATCGGTTGGGCAGGCCACGCTTTCTTT. Translating gives CAWRIGWAGHAFF.

This clonotype was counted at least ten times. The chain links TRBV10-3 to TRBJ2-1; 9 bases are shared with TRBD2. Germline trimming cut 6 bases from V and 7 bases from J; bases unmatched to any gene: 10. This CDR3 is built from 15 residues. Germline CDR1 reads ENHRY; CDR2 reads SYGVKD. The CDR3 DNA sequence: TGTGCCATCAGATCGCTGCGGGAGGGCCTAAATGAGCAGTTCTTC. Protein product: CAIRSLREGLNEQFF.

This clonotype was seen ten or more times. V is TRBV5-1 and J is TRBJ2-3, with D unclear. Between the trimmed V and J ends, which lost 2 bases and 6 bases, there was a span of 13 bases. The germline gives CDR1 SGHRS, CDR2 YFSETQ. The CDR3 contains 14 residues. CDR3 sequence reads: CASSLTRVRDTQYF. The CDR3 DNA reads TGCGCCAGCAGCTTAACTCGGGTCAGGGATACGCAGTATTTT.